A selection of T cell receptor beta chains follows, all from one sample in a study of blood T cell dynamics during melanoma immunotherapy. Assay: immunoSEQ multiplex PCR; the TCRdb copy retains only in-frame clones and omits some. The sample lists over 5,500 clones; about 80% were seen once. Here the sequenced sample was blood, taken from a patient treated with checkpoint blockade. All receptors come from a human donor with melanoma. The CDR3 runs from the conserved cysteine through the conserved F or W. Size is stated for part of the rows, as once, few or many counts, or as a class when the clone is expanded.

size: few; V: TRBV7-9; J: TRBJ1-5; CDR3: CASGTGNSNQPQHF
size: NA; V: TRBV11-2; J: TRBJ2-7; CDR3: CASSYRGAYEQYF
size: NA; V: TRBV5-6; J: TRBJ2-1; CDR3: CASSSGVASSSYNEQFF
size: NA; V: TRBV27; J: TRBJ2-7; CDR3: CASSLGTAYEQYF
size: NA; V: TRBV6-1; J: TRBJ2-7; CDR3: CASRLMIAGDYEQYF
size: NA; V: TRBV7-9; J: TRBJ1-4; CDR3: CASSSWTGEVNEKLFF
size: NA; V: TRBV6-9; J: TRBJ1-4; CDR3: CASTFGPPEKLFF
size: once; V: TRBV2; J: TRBJ2-7; CDR3: CASTRDPVGEQYF
size: once; V: TRBV7-8; J: TRBJ1-5; CDR3: CASSPNRGGQPQHF
size: NA; V: TRBV5-6; J: TRBJ1-5; CDR3: CASSLNARVDQPQHF
size: NA; V: TRBV28; J: TRBJ1-1; CDR3: CASSMNTEAFF
size: NA; V: TRBV18; J: TRBJ2-7; CDR3: CASSSTGTSGYEQYF
size: NA; V: TRBV11-2; J: TRBJ2-2; CDR3: CASSLGLAVNTGELFF
size: NA; V: TRBV5-1; J: TRBJ1-2; CDR3: CASSVGTGGLQGYTF
size: once; V: TRBV6-1; J: TRBJ1-1; CDR3: CASRRGAEAFF
size: few; V: TRBV7-6; J: TRBJ2-3; CDR3: CASSLADGPTDTQYF
size: NA; V: TRBV6-5; J: TRBJ1-1; CDR3: CASSQRTGQRTEAFF
size: NA; V: TRBV5-1; J: TRBJ2-4; CDR3: CASSLGDPKNIQYF
size: NA; V: TRBV6-4; J: TRBJ2-7; CDR3: CASSPTAGGPLYYYEQYF
size: NA; V: TRBV6-6; J: TRBJ1-1; CDR3: CASSPGRTFLAEAFF
size: few; V: TRBV6-4; J: TRBJ1-1; CDR3: CASSEGENTEAFF
size: NA; V: TRBV27; J: TRBJ2-7; CDR3: CASSPSTGSEQYF
size: NA; V: TRBV28; J: TRBJ1-2; CDR3: CASSPPQGTVYGYTF
size: NA; V: TRBV7-8; J: TRBJ2-5; CDR3: CASSLPGEETQYF
size: NA; V: TRBV5-4; J: TRBJ2-5; CDR3: CASSLWGVPETQYF
size: NA; V: TRBV6-5; J: TRBJ1-3; CDR3: CASRLTRGAGNTIYF
size: few; V: TRBV7-8; J: TRBJ1-5; CDR3: CASSLEGDQPQHF
size: NA; V: TRBV27; J: TRBJ2-2; CDR3: CASSPPGVGGNTGELFF
size: NA; V: TRBV7-3; J: TRBJ1-1; CDR3: CASRGQGVWTEAFF
size: NA; V: TRBV28; J: TRBJ2-1; CDR3: CASSFPDSFHEQFF
size: once; V: TRBV27; J: TRBJ1-2; CDR3: CASRGPLGYGYTF
size: NA; V: TRBV9; J: TRBJ1-3; CDR3: CASSETGNTIYF
size: NA; V: TRBV10-3; J: TRBJ1-5; CDR3: CAISESPGGRGQPQHF
size: NA; V: TRBV6-5; J: TRBJ2-5; CDR3: CASSYGTSGGEETQYF
size: NA; V: TRBV6-1; J: TRBJ2-7; CDR3: CASSIGSYEQYF
size: NA; V: TRBV19; J: TRBJ1-3; CDR3: CASRRQGAADGNTIYF
size: NA; V: TRBV6-1; J: TRBJ1-5; CDR3: CASRRGAWGNQPQHF
size: NA; V: TRBV11-3; J: TRBJ2-1; CDR3: CASSLASGVGNEQFF
size: NA; V: TRBV28; J: TRBJ2-5; CDR3: CASSPRVLGTQYF
size: NA; V: TRBV10-3; J: TRBJ1-6; CDR3: CAITKDTNNSPLHF
size: NA; V: TRBV28; J: TRBJ1-1; CDR3: CASNSGPPTPEAFF
size: NA; V: TRBV5-5; J: TRBJ1-4; CDR3: CASSEGGGGATNEKLFF
size: NA; V: TRBV30; J: TRBJ2-7; CDR3: CAWSPGTGNEQYF
size: few; V: TRBV11-2; J: TRBJ2-7; CDR3: CASSLVRGSEQYF
size: NA; V: TRBV5-1; J: TRBJ1-1; CDR3: CASSAATEAFF
size: NA; V: TRBV11-2; J: NA; CDR3: CASSDPGQGVSYEQYF
size: NA; V: TRBV30; J: TRBJ2-7; CDR3: CAWSTSGVPYEQYF
size: NA; V: TRBV7-2; J: TRBJ1-1; CDR3: CASSLASGIEAFF
size: NA; V: TRBV9; J: TRBJ2-7; CDR3: CASSPRADSYEQYF
size: NA; V: TRBV5-4; J: TRBJ2-7; CDR3: CASRTGQTAYEQYF
size: few; V: TRBV6-4; J: TRBJ2-3; CDR3: CASSDSSQVDTQYF